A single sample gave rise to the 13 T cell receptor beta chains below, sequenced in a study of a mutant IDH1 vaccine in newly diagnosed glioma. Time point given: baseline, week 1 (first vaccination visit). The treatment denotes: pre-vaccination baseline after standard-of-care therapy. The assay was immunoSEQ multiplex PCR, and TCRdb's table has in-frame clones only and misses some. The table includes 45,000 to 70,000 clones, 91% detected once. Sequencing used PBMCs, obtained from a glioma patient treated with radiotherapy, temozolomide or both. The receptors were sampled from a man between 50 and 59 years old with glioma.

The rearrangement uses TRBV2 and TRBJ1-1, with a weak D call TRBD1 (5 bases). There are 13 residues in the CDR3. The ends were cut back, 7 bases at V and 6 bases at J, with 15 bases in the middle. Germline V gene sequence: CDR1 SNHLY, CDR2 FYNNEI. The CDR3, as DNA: TGTGCCAGCACCATCCAGGGAAGGGCTGAAGCTTTCTTT. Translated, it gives CASTIQGRAEAFF.

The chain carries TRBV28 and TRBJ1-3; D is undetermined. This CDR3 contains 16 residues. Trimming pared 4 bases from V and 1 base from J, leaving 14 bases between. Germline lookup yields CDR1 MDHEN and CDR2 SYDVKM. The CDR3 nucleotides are TGTGCCAGCAGTTGGATGGCAGTTTCTTCTGGAAACACCATATATTTT. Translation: CASSWMAVSSGNTIYF.

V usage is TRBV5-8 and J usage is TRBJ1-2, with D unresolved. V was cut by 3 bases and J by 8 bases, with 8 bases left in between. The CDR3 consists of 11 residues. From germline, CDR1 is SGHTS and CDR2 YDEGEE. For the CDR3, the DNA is TGTGCCAGCAGCTCCGAAGTGGGCTACACCTTC. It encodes CASSSEVGYTF.

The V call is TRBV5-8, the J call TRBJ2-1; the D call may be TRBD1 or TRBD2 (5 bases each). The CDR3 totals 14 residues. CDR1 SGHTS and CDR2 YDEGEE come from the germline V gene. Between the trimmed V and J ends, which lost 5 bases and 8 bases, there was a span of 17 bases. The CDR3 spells CASSRGIGAYEQFF. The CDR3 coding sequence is TGTGCCAGCAGTCGGGGAATCGGGGCGTATGAGCAGTTCTTC. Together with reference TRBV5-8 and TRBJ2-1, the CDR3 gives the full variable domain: EAGVTQSPTHLIKTRGQQATLRCSPISGHTSVYWYQQALGLGLQFLLWYDEGEERNRGNFPPRFSGRQFPNYSSELNVNALELEDSALYLCASSRGIGAYEQFFGPGTRLTVL.

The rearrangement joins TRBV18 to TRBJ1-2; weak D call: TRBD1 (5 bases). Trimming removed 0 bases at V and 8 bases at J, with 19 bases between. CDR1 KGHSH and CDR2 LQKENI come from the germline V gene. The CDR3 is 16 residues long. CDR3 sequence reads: CASSPPGPARDVGYTF. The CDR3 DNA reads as TGTGCCAGCTCACCACCGGGACCGGCTCGGGACGTGGGCTACACCTTC.

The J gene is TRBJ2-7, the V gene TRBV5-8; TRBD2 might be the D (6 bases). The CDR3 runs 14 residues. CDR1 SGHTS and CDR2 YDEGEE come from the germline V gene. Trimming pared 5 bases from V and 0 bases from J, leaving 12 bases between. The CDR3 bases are TGTGCCAGCAGTGGCGGGGATAGCTCCTACGAGCAGTACTTC. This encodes CASSGGDSSYEQYF.

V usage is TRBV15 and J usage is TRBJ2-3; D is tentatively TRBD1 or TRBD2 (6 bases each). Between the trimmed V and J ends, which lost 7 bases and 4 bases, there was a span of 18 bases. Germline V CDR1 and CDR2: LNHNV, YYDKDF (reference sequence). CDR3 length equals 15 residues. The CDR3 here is CATTKSVGGSDTQYF. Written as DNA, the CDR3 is TGTGCCACCACCAAATCAGTCGGGGGCTCAGATACGCAGTATTTT.

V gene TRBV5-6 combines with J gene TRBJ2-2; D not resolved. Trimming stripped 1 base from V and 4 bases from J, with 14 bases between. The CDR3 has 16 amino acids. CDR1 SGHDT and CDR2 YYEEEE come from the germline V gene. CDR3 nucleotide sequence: TGTGCCAGCAGCTTGAAACTTATGGTTGGCACCGGGGAGCTGTTTTTT. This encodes CASSLKLMVGTGELFF.

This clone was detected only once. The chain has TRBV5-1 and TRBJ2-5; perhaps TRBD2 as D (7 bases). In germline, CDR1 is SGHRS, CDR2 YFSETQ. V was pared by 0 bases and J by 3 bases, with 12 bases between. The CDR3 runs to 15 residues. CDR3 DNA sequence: TGCGCCAGCAGCTTGGTGCGGGGGCTCGAAGAGACCCAGTACTTC. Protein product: CASSLVRGLEETQYF.

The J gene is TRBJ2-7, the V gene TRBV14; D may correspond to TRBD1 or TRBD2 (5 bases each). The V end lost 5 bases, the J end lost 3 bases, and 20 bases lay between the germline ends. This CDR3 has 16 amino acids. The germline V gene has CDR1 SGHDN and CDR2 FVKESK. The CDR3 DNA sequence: TGTGCCAGCAGCGCGCGACAGTCAGGGACGGGCTACGAGCAGTACTTC. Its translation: CASSARQSGTGYEQYF.

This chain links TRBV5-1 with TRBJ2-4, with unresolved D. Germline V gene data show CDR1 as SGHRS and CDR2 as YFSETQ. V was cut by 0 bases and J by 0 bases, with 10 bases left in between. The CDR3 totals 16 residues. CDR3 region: CASSLAPRLAKNIQYF. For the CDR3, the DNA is TGCGCCAGCAGCTTGGCCCCTAGGCTAGCCAAAAACATTCAGTACTTC.

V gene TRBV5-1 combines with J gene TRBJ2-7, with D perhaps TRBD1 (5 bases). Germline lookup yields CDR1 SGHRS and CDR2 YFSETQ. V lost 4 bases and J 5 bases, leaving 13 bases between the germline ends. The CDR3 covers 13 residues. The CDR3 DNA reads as TGCGCCAGCAGCACGCAGGGTGCGGACGAGCAGTACTTC. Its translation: CASSTQGADEQYF.

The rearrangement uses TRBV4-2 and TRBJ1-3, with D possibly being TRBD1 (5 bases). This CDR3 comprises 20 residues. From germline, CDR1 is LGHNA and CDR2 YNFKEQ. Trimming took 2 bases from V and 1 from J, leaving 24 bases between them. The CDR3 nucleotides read TGTGCCAGCAGCCAAAAAACCCCGACAGAATACCTACTATCTGGAAACACCATATATTTT. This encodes CASSQKTPTEYLLSGNTIYF.